A selection of T cell receptor beta chains follows, all from one sample in a study of Ad26.COV2.S vaccination and SARS-CoV-2 variants. Measured with immunoSEQ multiplex PCR; TCRdb has only the in-frame clones, and not every one. The sample shows some 520,000 clones, roughly 87% of them seen only once. Specimen: peripheral blood, collected in a trial of Ad26.COV2.S vaccine versus placebo. All receptors come from a person between 18 and 60 years old who received the Ad26.COV2.S COVID-19 vaccine or a placebo. The CDR3 runs from the conserved cysteine through the conserved F or W. D genes are given only for firm matches. Only some rows state a clone size, as once, few, many or a class for expanded clones.

TRBJ2-5 | - | - | TRBV19 | CASSIGAGTIETQYF | TGTGCCAGTAGTATAGGTGCAGGGACGATTGAGACCCAGTACTTC
TRBJ2-2 | - | - | TRBV5-1 | CASSSGGTGELFF | TGCGCCAGCTCCTCGGGCGGCACCGGGGAGCTGTTTTTT
TRBJ2-3 | - | - | TRBV7-2 | CASSLEGSTDTQYF | TGTGCCAGCAGCTTAGAGGGGAGCACAGATACGCAGTATTTT
TRBJ2-3 | TRBD2 | - | TRBV5-4 | CASSPVTSGTAQYF | TGTGCCAGCAGCCCCGTGACTAGCGGGACTGCGCAGTATTTT
TRBJ2-1 | - | - | TRBV7-6 | CATRTIDNEQFF | TGTGCCACTAGGACCATAGACAATGAGCAGTTCTTC
TRBJ2-4 | - | - | TRBV5-1 | CASSLQPLAKNIQYF | TGCGCCAGCAGCTTACAGCCACTAGCCAAAAACATTCAGTACTTC
TRBJ1-5 | - | few | TRBV28 | CASSSDSPNQPQHF | TGTGCCAGCAGTTCGGACAGCCCCAATCAGCCCCAGCATTTT
TRBJ1-6 | TRBD1 | once | TRBV19 | CASSMDRIGNSPLHF | TGTGCCAGTAGTATGGACAGGATCGGTAATTCACCCCTCCACTTT
TRBJ1-6 | TRBD1 | - | TRBV6-5 | CASSSGTGGNSPLHF | TGTGCCAGCAGTTCCGGGACAGGGGGAAATTCACCCCTCCACTTT
TRBJ2-1 | TRBD2 | - | TRBV7-3 | CASSSGLDPYNEQFF | TGTGCCAGCAGCTCCGGACTAGATCCGTACAATGAGCAGTTCTTC
TRBJ1-2 | - | - | TRBV28 | CASRPSGRTYGYTF | TGTGCCAGCAGACCGTCGGGACGGACCTATGGCTACACCTTC
TRBJ1-2 | TRBD1 | - | TRBV24-1 | CATSDAGQGIGYTF | TGTGCCACCAGTGACGCCGGACAGGGGATCGGCTACACCTTC
TRBJ2-2 | - | - | TRBV29-1 | CSVYSRSNTGELFF | TGCAGCGTTTATAGCCGATCGAACACCGGGGAGCTGTTTTTT
TRBJ2-2 | - | few | TRBV29-1 | CSVAHGAGELFF | TGCAGCGTGGCCCACGGGGCCGGGGAGCTGTTTTTT
TRBJ1-1 | - | - | TRBV27 | CASSTNTEAFF | TGTGCCAGCAGCACGAACACTGAAGCTTTCTTT
TRBJ1-3 | - | - | TRBV29-1 | CSAGLNAGNTIYF | TGCAGCGCAGGCCTCAACGCCGGAAACACCATATATTTT
TRBJ2-3 | TRBD2 | - | TRBV19 | CASSSRQPSGSTDTQYF | TGTGCCAGTAGTTCCCGCCAGCCTAGCGGGAGCACAGATACGCAGTATTTT
TRBJ2-2 | - | - | TRBV5-5 | CASSLPKGPGELFF | TGTGCCAGCAGCTTACCAAAAGGGCCCGGGGAGCTGTTTTTT
TRBJ2-7 | TRBD2 | few | TRBV9 | CASSVAGGDEQYF | TGTGCCAGCAGCGTAGCGGGAGGGGACGAGCAGTACTTC
TRBJ2-4 | TRBD2 | - | TRBV29-1 | CSVEGFPGGRSKNIQYF | TGCAGCGTTGAAGGATTCCCGGGAGGTAGATCCAAAAACATTCAGTACTTC
TRBJ2-1 | - | - | TRBV3-1/TRBV3-2 | CASSQGPDNEQFF | TGTGCCAGCAGCCAAGGTCCGGACAATGAGCAGTTCTTC
TRBJ1-6 | TRBD1 | - | TRBV5-6 | CASSLISAGDRSPLHF | TGTGCCAGCAGCTTGATCTCGGCCGGGGACAGATCACCCCTCCACTTT
TRBJ2-3 | - | - | TRBV6-5 | CASSPSRGSTDTQYF | TGTGCCAGCAGTCCAAGCAGGGGCAGCACAGATACGCAGTATTTT
TRBJ2-2 | TRBD1 | - | TRBV7-3 | CASSSGTGATGELFF | TGTGCCAGCAGCTCCGGGACAGGGGCCACCGGGGAGCTGTTTTTT
TRBJ2-1 | - | - | TRBV18 | CASSAGSGSYNEQFF | TGTGCCAGCTCCGCCGGGAGTGGCTCCTACAATGAGCAGTTCTTC
TRBJ1-1 | - | few | TRBV11-2 | CASSLVRGLNTEAFF | TGTGCCAGCAGCTTAGTTCGGGGTCTGAACACTGAAGCTTTCTTT
TRBJ1-2 | TRBD1 | - | TRBV27 | CASSRDREYYGYTF | TGTGCCAGCAGCCGGGACAGGGAATACTATGGCTACACCTTC
TRBJ1-2 | - | - | TRBV28 | CASSSSGRSYGYTF | -
TRBJ2-7 | TRBD2 | - | TRBV28 | CASSLTSGSGYEQYF | TGTGCCAGCAGTCTAACTAGCGGGAGTGGATACGAGCAGTACTTC
TRBJ1-1 | - | - | TRBV9 | CASSGHRSEAFF | TGTGCCAGCAGCGGCCACAGGAGCGAAGCTTTCTTT
TRBJ1-4 | - | - | TRBV5-4 | CASSSTVGWGNEKLFF | TGTGCCAGCAGCTCGACCGTAGGTTGGGGTAATGAAAAACTGTTTTTT
TRBJ2-3 | TRBD1 | once | TRBV11-3 | CASSSFGQGGTDTQYF | TGTGCCAGCAGCTCATTCGGACAGGGGGGTACAGATACGCAGTATTTT
TRBJ1-1 | - | - | TRBV6-1 | CASSETSSRALWAFF | TGTGCCAGCAGTGAAACGTCTTCCAGGGCTTTATGGGCTTTCTTT
TRBJ2-7 | - | - | TRBV28 | CASSRDRRADEQYF | TGTGCCAGCAGCCGGGACCGGCGGGCGGACGAGCAGTACTTC
TRBJ1-5 | - | once | TRBV7-3 | CASKTPRWPRNQPQHF | TGTGCCAGCAAAACTCCCCGGTGGCCCCGCAATCAGCCCCAGCATTTT
TRBJ2-1 | - | - | TRBV3-1/TRBV3-2 | CASSLVAAPYNEQFF | TGTGCCAGCAGCCTAGTAGCGGCCCCCTACAATGAGCAGTTCTTC
TRBJ2-7 | - | - | TRBV7-9 | CASSLAAGSTYEQYF | TGTGCCAGCAGCTTAGCGGCGGGCAGCACCTACGAGCAGTACTTC
TRBJ2-3 | TRBD2 | - | TRBV4-1 | CASKGLTKPHDTQYF | TGCGCCAGCAAGGGACTAACGAAGCCACACGATACGCAGTATTTT
TRBJ2-1 | - | - | TRBV7-9 | CASSRGWDNTMPYNEQFF | TGTGCCAGCAGCCGGGGGTGGGACAACACTATGCCCTACAATGAGCAGTTCTTC
TRBJ2-2 | - | - | TRBV11-2 | CASSLSGFTGELFF | TGTGCCAGCAGCTTATCGGGGTTCACCGGGGAGCTGTTTTTT
TRBJ1-4 | - | - | TRBV30 | CAWSAQLGNEKLFF | TGTGCCTGGAGTGCCCAATTGGGGAATGAAAAACTGTTTTTT
TRBJ2-7 | - | - | TRBV11-2 | CASSGSHEQYF | TGTGCCAGCAGCGGGTCCCACGAGCAGTACTTC
TRBJ2-7 | - | - | TRBV4-3 | CASSLGQPSYEQYF | TGCGCCAGCAGCCTTGGACAGCCCTCCTACGAGCAGTACTTC
TRBJ2-2 | TRBD2 | - | TRBV5-8 | CASSLRLAGARELFF | TGTGCCAGCAGCTTGCGGCTAGCGGGAGCTAGGGAGCTGTTTTTT
TRBJ2-1 | TRBD1 | few | TRBV11-1 | CASSLARGQGFDNEQFF | TGTGCCAGCAGCTTAGCACGGGGACAGGGGTTTGACAATGAGCAGTTCTTC
TRBJ1-1 | TRBD1 | - | TRBV28 | CASSLADRGAEAFF | TGTGCCAGCAGTTTAGCGGACAGGGGCGCTGAAGCTTTCTTT
TRBJ1-1 | - | few | TRBV7-2 | CASSSPGGQRNTEAFF | TGTGCCAGCAGCTCCCCTGGAGGGCAGAGGAACACTGAAGCTTTCTTT
TRBJ2-2 | TRBD2 | - | TRBV19 | CASSIGTSGSHTGELFF | TGTGCCAGTAGTATCGGGACTAGCGGATCGCACACCGGGGAGCTGTTTTTT
TRBJ2-3 | - | - | TRBV7-3 | CASSGGPSTDTQYF | TGTGCCAGCAGCGGTGGGCCTAGCACAGATACGCAGTATTTT
TRBJ2-1 | TRBD2 | few | TRBV7-2 | CASSLGLAGAYNEQFF | TGTGCCAGCAGCTTGGGACTAGCGGGGGCCTACAATGAGCAGTTCTTC
TRBJ2-1 | TRBD2 | - | TRBV4-3 | CASSQVKGLAGGARNEQFF | TGCGCCAGCAGCCAAGTGAAGGGTTTAGCGGGAGGTGCTAGGAATGAGCAGTTCTTC
TRBJ2-7 | TRBD2 | - | TRBV2 | CASRSGGAQNYEQYF | TGTGCCAGCCGGTCGGGGGGTGCCCAAAACTACGAGCAGTACTTC
TRBJ1-5 | TRBD1 | once | TRBV28 | CASRLQGGGQPQHF | TGTGCCAGCAGGTTACAGGGGGGCGGGCAGCCCCAGCATTTT
TRBJ2-1 | TRBD2 | - | TRBV30 | CAWSSRTSRDHNEQFF | TGTGCCTGGAGCTCCCGGACTAGCCGAGACCACAATGAGCAGTTCTTC